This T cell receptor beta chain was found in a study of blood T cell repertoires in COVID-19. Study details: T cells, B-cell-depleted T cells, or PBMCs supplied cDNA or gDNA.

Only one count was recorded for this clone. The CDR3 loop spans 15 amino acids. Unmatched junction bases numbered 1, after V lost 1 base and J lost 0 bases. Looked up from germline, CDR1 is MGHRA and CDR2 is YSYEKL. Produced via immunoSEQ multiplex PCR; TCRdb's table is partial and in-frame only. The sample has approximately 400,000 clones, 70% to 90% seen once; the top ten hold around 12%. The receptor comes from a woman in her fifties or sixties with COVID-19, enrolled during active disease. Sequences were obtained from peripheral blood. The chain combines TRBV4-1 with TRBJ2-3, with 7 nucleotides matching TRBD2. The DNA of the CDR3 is TGCGCCAGCAGCCAAGCAGCGGGGAGCACAGATACGCAGTATTTT. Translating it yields CASSQAAGSTDTQYF.